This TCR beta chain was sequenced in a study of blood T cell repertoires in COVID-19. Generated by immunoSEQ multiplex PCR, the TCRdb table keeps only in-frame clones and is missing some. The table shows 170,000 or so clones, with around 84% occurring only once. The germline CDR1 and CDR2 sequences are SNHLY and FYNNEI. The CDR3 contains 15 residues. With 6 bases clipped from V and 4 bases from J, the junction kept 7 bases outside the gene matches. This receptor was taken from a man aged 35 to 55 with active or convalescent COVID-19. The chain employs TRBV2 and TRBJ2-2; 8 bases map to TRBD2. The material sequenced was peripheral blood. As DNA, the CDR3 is TGTGCCAGCAGAGCCCGGGGGGGCGGCACCGGGGAGCTGTTTTTT. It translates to CASRARGGGTGELFF.